This T cell receptor beta chain was sequenced in a study of T cells after yellow fever vaccination. This CDR3 region has 13 residues. Looked up from germline, CDR1 is SGHTA and CDR2 is FQGTGA. V was pared by 3 bases and J by 6 bases, with 9 bases between. Ten or more counts support this clonotype. TCRdb re-called the 5' RACE reads through MiXCR, storing one row per CDR3 protein. The sample gives 400,000 or so distinct CDR3 sequences, around 6.4% of which show up once; 15% is in the top ten. This receptor was obtained from a man aged 25-45 years who received the YFV17D yellow fever vaccine. The J gene is TRBJ2-1, the V gene TRBV7-3; D not resolved. The input for sequencing was PBMCs, taken 5 days after the yellow fever booster vaccination. CDR3 protein: CASSLGNVNEQFF. CDR3 nucleotide sequence: TGTGCCAGCAGCTTGGGGAATGTCAATGAGCAGTTCTTC.